This TCR beta chain was captured in a study of Ad26.COV2.S vaccination and SARS-CoV-2 variants. This table comes from immunoSEQ multiplex PCR, and its TCRdb copy is limited to in-frame clones, with some not included. The sample has about 97,000 clones; over 70% are singletons. As for this clone: The antigen remains undetermined.

Study-wide results and caveats: People given the vaccine had a wider spike-specific TCR breadth than placebo recipients did. TCR breadth and depth analyses may have underestimated total T cell responses. Substantial post-vaccination breadth of spike-specific CD8+ and CD4+ T cell responses was reported.

The sample was peripheral blood, taken after recovery from COVID-19. This clonotype originated in a human donor who had recovered from COVID-19.

For the CDR3, the DNA is TGTGCCAGCAGCGGTACGGACAACTACAATGAGCAGTTCTTC. Its translation: CASSGTDNYNEQFF. This chain links TRBV21-1 with TRBJ2-1; the listed D gene, TRBD1, was not tested against the DNA. TRBV21-1 is a pseudogene. The CDR3 length is 14 residues.